This T cell receptor beta chain stems from a study of blood T cell repertoires in COVID-19. Study-wide context: Researchers got acute and convalescent COVID-19 samples from the United States, Italy and Spain.

V was cut by 3 bases and J by 7 bases, with 16 bases left in between. Looked up from germline, CDR1 is SEHNR and CDR2 is FQNEAQ (reference sequence). This CDR3 is built from 14 residues. Original methodology: Amplification from reference gene primers served as the basis for estimated nucleated cell counts. Data came from immunoSEQ multiplex PCR; TCRdb stores just in-frame clones and leaves some out. V and J calls and clone size are as listed in that table; D and trimming were resolved from the DNA. The table includes some 150,000 clones, more than 70% detected once. Sequencing used peripheral blood. This TCR was sampled from a man aged 60 to 75 with acute or convalescent COVID-19. The gene calls are TRBV7-9 and TRBJ2-7; D perhaps matches TRBD1 (5 bases). The CDR3 sequence is CASSLTALLREQYF. The CDR3 DNA is TGTGCCAGCAGCTTGACAGCACTTCTACGAGAGCAGTACTTC.